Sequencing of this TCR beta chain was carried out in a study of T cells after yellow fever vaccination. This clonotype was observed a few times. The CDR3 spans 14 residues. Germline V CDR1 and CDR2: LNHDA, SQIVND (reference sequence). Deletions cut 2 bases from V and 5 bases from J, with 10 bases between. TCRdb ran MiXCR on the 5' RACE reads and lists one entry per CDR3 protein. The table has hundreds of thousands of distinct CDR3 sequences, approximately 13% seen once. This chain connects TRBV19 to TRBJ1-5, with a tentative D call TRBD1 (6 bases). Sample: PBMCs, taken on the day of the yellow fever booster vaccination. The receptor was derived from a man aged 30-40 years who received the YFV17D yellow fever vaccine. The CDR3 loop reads CASSIFSGDQPQHF. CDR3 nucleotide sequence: TGTGCCAGTAGTATATTTTCAGGGGATCAGCCCCAGCATTTT.